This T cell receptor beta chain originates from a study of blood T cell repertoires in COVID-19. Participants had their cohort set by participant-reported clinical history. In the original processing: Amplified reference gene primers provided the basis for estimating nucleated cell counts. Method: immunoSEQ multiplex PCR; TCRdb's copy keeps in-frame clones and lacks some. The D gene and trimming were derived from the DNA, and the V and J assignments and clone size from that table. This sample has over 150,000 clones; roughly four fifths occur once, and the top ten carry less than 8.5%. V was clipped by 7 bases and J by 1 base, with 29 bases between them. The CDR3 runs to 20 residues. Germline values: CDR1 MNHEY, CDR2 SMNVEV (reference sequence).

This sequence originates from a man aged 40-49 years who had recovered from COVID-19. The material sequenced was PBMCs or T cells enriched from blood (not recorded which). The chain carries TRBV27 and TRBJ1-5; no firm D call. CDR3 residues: CASILTNPVTGLLSNQPQHF. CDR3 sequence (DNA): TGTGCCAGCATCCTCACCAATCCCGTGACTGGTCTATTAAGCAATCAGCCCCAGCATTTT.